Below are 14 T cell receptor beta chains sequenced from a single sample in a study of blood T cell repertoires in COVID-19. Libraries were prepared by immunoSEQ multiplex PCR; TCRdb keeps only in-frame clonotypes and omits some of them. The repertoire holds 75,000 to 90,000 clones, with more than 75% as singletons. Material for sequencing was peripheral blood. These receptors originate from a man over 45 with active or convalescent COVID-19.

The J gene is TRBJ2-1, the V gene TRBV5-4; D is ambiguous. CDR3 length: 14 residues. From germline, CDR1 is SGHNT and CDR2 YYREEE (reference sequence). Trimming pared 0 bases from V and 2 bases from J, leaving 6 bases between. This CDR3 reads CASSLVTAYNEQFF. The DNA for the CDR3 is TGTGCCAGCAGCTTGGTAACGGCCTACAATGAGCAGTTCTTC.

The chain carries TRBV18 and TRBJ2-5; TRBD1 aligns across 7 bases. Germline CDR1 reads KGHSH; CDR2 reads LQKENI. The V segment lost 2 bases and the J segment 0 bases; nucleotides outside the gene matches: 0. The CDR3 length is 14 residues. The CDR3 region has the DNA TGTGCCAGCTCACCAGGACAGGACCAAGAGACCCAGTACTTC. It translates to CASSPGQDQETQYF.

The rearrangement links TRBV12-3 or TRBV12-4 to TRBJ2-7; 7 nucleotides line up with TRBD1. The CDR3 spans 13 residues. J gave up 0 bases and V 6 bases, and 2 bases lay outside the gene matches. In DNA form, the CDR3 reads TGTGCCAGCAGCAGGGACAGCTCCTACGAGCAGTACTTC. This sequence encodes CASSRDSSYEQYF.

The chain links TRBV11-2 to TRBJ1-2; weak D call: TRBD1 (6 bases). There are 17 residues in the CDR3. The germline V gene encodes CDR1 SGHAT and CDR2 FQNNGV. Between the trimmed V and J ends, which lost 0 bases and 7 bases, there was a span of 21 bases. The CDR3 is CASSLEYHRTAVAGYTF. CDR3 nucleotides: TGTGCCAGCAGCTTAGAATATCACCGGACAGCGGTAGCTGGCTACACCTTC.

This chain uses TRBV28 with TRBJ1-4; D unclear. This CDR3 is 17 amino acids long. V lost 5 bases, J lost 0 bases, and 16 bases lay in between. Germline assignment: CDR1 MDHEN and CDR2 SYDVKM. In DNA form, the CDR3 reads TGTGCCAGCAGTCCTTCGGGCGGGCCTGCAACTAATGAAAAACTGTTTTTT. Amino acids: CASSPSGGPATNEKLFF.

The count of this clone is one. The chain employs TRBV5-1 and TRBJ2-3, with 10 bases matching TRBD2. Germline CDR1 is SGHRS and CDR2 is YFSETQ. V shed 1 base and J 5 bases; nucleotides not matched to a gene: 7. This CDR3 spans 16 amino acids. CDR3 protein: CASSLRAGGRGDTQYF. The CDR3 DNA reads TGCGCCAGCAGCTTGAGAGCGGGGGGGAGAGGAGATACGCAGTATTTT.

V is TRBV10-2 and J is TRBJ2-6; TRBD1 aligns across 12 bases. The CDR3 length is 18 residues. The germline CDR1 and CDR2 sequences are WSHSY and SAAADI. The junction had 8 bases not matched to a gene; V was cut back by 4 bases and J by 4 bases. The CDR3 bases are TGCGCCAGCAGTGTCTCGGGACAGGGGGCGTCGGGGGCCAACGTCCTGACTTTC. It is translated as CASSVSGQGASGANVLTF.

The chain is built from TRBV7-8 and TRBJ1-1, with a possible D match to TRBD1 (6 bases). Germline V gene sequence: CDR1 SGHVS, CDR2 FQNEAQ. This CDR3 region has 14 residues. Trimming left V 5 bases short and J 5 bases short, with 15 bases between. Here the CDR3 reads CASSVQGPWTEAFF. CDR3 nucleotides: TGTGCCAGCAGCGTCCAGGGGCCGTGGACTGAAGCTTTCTTT.

This chain connects TRBV18 to TRBJ2-5; TRBD1 aligns across 8 bases. The CDR3 runs 15 residues. Germline CDR1 is KGHSH and CDR2 is LQKENI. Trimming removed 3 bases from V and 4 bases from J; junction bases left unmatched: 7. The CDR3 DNA is TGTGCCAGCTCACCTCTTCAGGGGGCGGTAGAGACCCAGTACTTC. Its translation: CASSPLQGAVETQYF.

The gene calls are TRBV25-1 and TRBJ1-6; no reliable D call. Per the germline V gene, CDR1 is MGHDK and CDR2 is SYGVNS. The CDR3 length is 17 residues. V shed 0 bases and J shed 8 bases, with 17 bases lying between them. CDR3 amino acids: CASSEYFVGQADSPLHF. CDR3 nucleotide sequence: TGTGCCAGCAGTGAATATTTCGTTGGGCAGGCCGATTCACCCCTCCACTTT.

The chain carries TRBV5-1 and TRBJ1-2; 9 bases are shared with TRBD1. The V and J ends lost 4 bases and 2 bases, in that order; junction bases with no gene match: 3. The CDR3 extends over 14 amino acids. Germline CDR1 is SGHRS and CDR2 is YFSETQ. As DNA, the CDR3 is TGCGCCAGCAGCCAAGGGACAGGGAACTATGGCTACACCTTC. Its translation: CASSQGTGNYGYTF.

This chain uses TRBV2 with TRBJ1-6, with no clear D. The CDR3 consists of 14 residues. The V gene lost 1 base and the J gene lost 5 bases, with 6 bases spanning the gap. Germline V gives CDR1 SNHLY, CDR2 FYNNEI. The CDR3 loop reads CASSEGLHNSPLHF. CDR3 in DNA: TGTGCCAGCAGTGAAGGACTCCATAATTCACCCCTCCACTTT. Full variable domain (missing parts from reference TRBV2 and TRBJ1-6): EPEVTQTPSHQVTQMGQEVILRCVPISNHLYFYWYRQILGQKVEFLVSFYNNEISEKSEIFDDQFSVERPDGSNFTLKIRSTKLEDSAMYFCASSEGLHNSPLHFGNGTRLTVT.

The chain links TRBV5-1 to TRBJ2-7; TRBD2 agrees at 8 bases. The CDR3 is 14 amino acids. J lost 2 bases, V lost 6 bases, and 7 bases had no gene match. Per germline, CDR1 SGHRS and CDR2 YFSETQ. CDR3 amino acids: CASNPSGGPYEQYF. CDR3 coding DNA: TGCGCCAGCAACCCCAGCGGGGGCCCCTACGAGCAGTACTTC.

CDR3 residues: CASSEMTGGGGYTF. Written as DNA, the CDR3 is TGTGCCAGCAGCGAGATGACAGGGGGCGGTGGCTACACCTTC. V is TRBV9 and J is TRBJ1-2; 10 nucleotides match TRBD1. The CDR3 sequence is 14 residues long. Per the germline V gene, CDR1 is SGDLS and CDR2 is YYNGEE. V lost 3 bases to trimming and J lost 7 bases; unmatched junction nucleotides: 6.